The 24 T cell receptor beta chains below were found in one sample sequenced in a study of T cells in Graves' hyperthyroidism and ophthalmopathy. RNA transcripts were the template for amplifying TCR beta CDR3 regions. First-round RT-PCR of the TCR CDR3 relied on the HTBI primer set. Each CDR3 protein gets one entry after TCRdb re-called the multiplex PCR reads with MiXCR. The sample consists of hundreds of thousands of distinct CDR3 sequences, under 20% of them appearing once. Sequences were obtained from blood. These receptors originate from a woman aged 50 to 65 with Graves' hyperthyroidism that later progressed to Graves' ophthalmopathy.

This clonotype was found many times. This chain links TRBV2 with TRBJ1-1; D might be TRBD1 (5 bases). The V gene lost 7 bases and the J gene lost 0 bases, with 12 bases spanning the gap. The CDR3 has 14 amino acids. The germline gives CDR1 SNHLY, CDR2 FYNNEI. The CDR3 region is CASTGGGLNTEAFF. DNA for the CDR3: TGTGCCAGCACTGGGGGAGGGCTGAACACTGAAGCTTTCTTT.

This clonotype was picked up many times. The J gene is TRBJ1-4, the V gene TRBV20-1, with D perhaps TRBD1 (6 bases). This CDR3 spans 15 amino acids. The V gene lost 0 bases and the J gene lost 8 bases, with 16 bases spanning the gap. From germline, CDR1 is DFQATT and CDR2 SNEGSKA (reference sequence). The CDR3 sequence is CSARDPVGGHEKLFF. The CDR3 DNA follows: TGCAGTGCTAGAGACCCCGTTGGGGGGCACGAAAAACTGTTTTTT.

This clonotype showed up just a few times. The V call is TRBV25-1, the J call TRBJ2-7; D remains ambiguous. V gave up 0 bases and J gave up 4 bases, with 16 bases separating them. CDR3 size: 16 residues. The germline V gene encodes CDR1 MGHDK and CDR2 SYGVNS. The CDR3 sequence is CASSEYRHGWDYEQYF. CDR3 nucleotides: TGTGCCAGCAGTGAATATAGGCACGGGTGGGATTACGAGCAGTACTTC.

V gene TRBV7-6 combines with J gene TRBJ1-5; TRBD1 is a possible D gene (5 bases). This CDR3 spans 13 amino acids. CDR1 and CDR2 from the germline V gene are SGHVS and FNYEAQ. The CDR3, as DNA: TGTGCTCTCCTGGGGGAGGGGAATCAGCCCCAGCATTTT. Translating it yields CALLGEGNQPQHF. Looking up the rest from reference TRBV7-6 and TRBJ1-5 gives the full variable domain: GAGVSQSPRYKVTKRGQDVALRCDPISGHVSLYWYRQALGQGPEFLTYFNYEAQQDKSGLPNDRFSAERPEGSISTLTIQRTEQRDSAMYRCALLGEGNQPQHFGDGTRLSIL.

The chain links TRBV20-1 to TRBJ2-6; 9 bases align to TRBD1. The germline CDR1 and CDR2 sequences are DFQATT and SNEGSKA (reference sequence). After removal of 7 bases from V and 0 bases from J, the junction contained 13 bases not matched to a gene. The CDR3 length is 18 residues. The CDR3 sequence: CSVDPVGQGSSGANVLTF. The CDR3 nucleotides read TGCAGTGTTGACCCGGTGGGACAGGGATCCTCTGGGGCCAACGTCCTGACTTTC.

The chain has TRBV14 and TRBJ2-3, with D unresolved. Germline V gene lookup returns CDR1 SGHDN and CDR2 FVKESK. The CDR3 contains 14 residues. Trimming left V 4 bases short and J 7 bases short, with 15 bases between. The CDR3 protein is CASSPLGGRNTQYF. CDR3 sequence (DNA): TGTGCCAGCAGCCCGCTTGGCGGAAGGAATACGCAGTATTTT. Based on the CDR3 plus reference TRBV14 and TRBJ2-3, the full variable domain is EAGVTQFPSHSVIEKGQTVTLRCDPISGHDNLYWYRRVMGKEIKFLLHFVKESKQDESGMPNNRFLAERTGGTYSTLKVQPAELEDSGVYFCASSPLGGRNTQYFGPGTRLTVL.

This clonotype was seen only a few times. V gene TRBV7-2 combines with J gene TRBJ2-7; D unresolved. Between the trimmed V and J ends, which lost 5 bases and 3 bases, there was a span of 14 bases. This CDR3 contains 14 residues. Germline lookup yields CDR1 SGHTA and CDR2 FQGNSA. CDR3 sequence reads: CASSRRVGDYEQYF. In DNA, the CDR3 is TGTGCCAGCAGCCGGCGAGTGGGCGACTACGAGCAGTACTTC.

This clonotype occurred a few times. V usage is TRBV4-1 and J usage is TRBJ2-2; D might be TRBD1 or TRBD2, each matching 6 bases. CDR1 and CDR2 from the germline V gene are MGHRA and YSYEKL. The CDR3 is 15 amino acids. V was pared by 1 base and J by 3 bases, with 9 bases between. This chain's CDR3 is CASSQARGDTGELFF. The CDR3 coding sequence is TGCGCCAGCAGCCAAGCGAGGGGGGACACCGGGGAGCTGTTTTTT.

This clonotype has a handful of counts. V gene TRBV15 combines with J gene TRBJ2-3; maybe TRBD2 (7 bases). Germline CDR1 LNHNV, CDR2 YYDKDF (reference sequence). CDR3 length equals 15 residues. V dropped 3 bases and J dropped 0 bases, with 10 bases sitting between them. The CDR3 loop reads CATSRRGPSTDTQYF. CDR3 nucleotide sequence: TGTGCCACCAGCAGGCGGGGGCCAAGCACAGATACGCAGTATTTT.

The genes are TRBV5-1 and TRBJ2-3, with 7 positions matching TRBD1. Germline-derived CDR1 and CDR2 are SGHRS and YFSETQ. Trimming cost V 9 bases and J 2 bases; bases outside gene matches: 12. The CDR3 covers 15 residues. The CDR3 sequence is CATGRTGGITDTQYF. The CDR3 nucleotides are TGCGCCACTGGTCGGACAGGCGGCATCACAGATACGCAGTATTTT.

The CDR3 reads CASSQATGYAEKLFF. CDR3 DNA: TGTGCCAGCAGCCAAGCGACAGGGTATGCAGAAAAACTGTTTTTT. The V call is TRBV14, the J call TRBJ1-4, with TRBD1 identical over 7 bases. This CDR3 region has 15 residues. V was pared by 1 base and J by 8 bases, with 7 bases of the junction left unmatched. Germline lookup yields CDR1 SGHDN and CDR2 FVKESK.

There are many counts of this clonotype. This chain joins TRBV3-1 and TRBJ2-5; D gene uncertain. From germline, CDR1 is LGHDT and CDR2 YNNKEL (reference sequence). The V and J ends lost 0 bases and 4 bases respectively, with 15 bases between them. CDR3 length: 16 amino acids. The chain's CDR3 is CASSQDSRRLTETQYF. The CDR3 DNA reads TGTGCCAGCAGCCAAGATTCCAGGCGTTTGACAGAGACCCAGTACTTC.

This clonotype was counted only a few times. V usage is TRBV6-5 and J usage is TRBJ1-6; possible D gene TRBD1, 5 bases. This CDR3 region has 15 residues. Germline-derived CDR1 and CDR2 are MNHEY and SVGAGI. Trimming took 4 bases from V and 9 from J, leaving 16 bases between them. In nucleotides, the CDR3 is TGTGCCAGCAGTTCACAGGAACAAGGCAGTTCACCCCTCCACTTT. Amino acid sequence: CASSSQEQGSSPLHF.

The genes are TRBV20-1 and TRBJ1-1, with 11 positions matching TRBD1. There are 17 residues in the CDR3. The V gene end was trimmed by 0 bases and the J gene end by 3 bases; junction bases not matched to a gene: 9. Germline V gene data show CDR1 as DFQATT and CDR2 as SNEGSKA (reference sequence). The chain's CDR3 is CSARDRDRGYLYTEAFF. The CDR3 DNA follows: TGCAGTGCTAGAGACAGGGACAGGGGGTACTTGTACACTGAAGCTTTCTTT.

This clonotype was found a few times. The J gene is TRBJ2-3, the V gene TRBV29-1; D is tentatively TRBD1 or TRBD2 (5 bases each). This CDR3 is built from 13 residues. Germline assignment: CDR1 SQVTM and CDR2 ANQGSEA. The germline V and J ends were trimmed by 4 bases and 3 bases, with 11 bases remaining between them. The CDR3 DNA follows: TGCAGCGTTGTTCAGGGCGGGACAGATACGCAGTATTTT. This sequence encodes CSVVQGGTDTQYF.

This clonotype was counted only a few times. The chain has TRBV6-5 and TRBJ1-5; D gene unclear. This CDR3 is built from 12 residues. The germline V and J ends were trimmed by 2 bases and 7 bases, with 6 bases remaining between them. Germline V gene sequence: CDR1 MNHEY, CDR2 SVGAGI. The CDR3 region is CASSYRAQPQHF. The DNA of the CDR3 is TGTGCCAGCAGTTACAGGGCCCAGCCCCAGCATTTT.

V usage is TRBV6-1 and J usage is TRBJ1-2; 7 bases fit TRBD1. The length of the CDR3 is 13 residues. V lost 5 bases, J lost 5 bases, and 5 bases stayed unmatched. Germline CDR1 is MNHNS and CDR2 is SASEGT. CDR3 loop: CASSTGQSYGYTF. CDR3 nucleotide sequence: TGTGCCAGCAGTACGGGACAGTCTTATGGCTACACCTTC.

In this sample, this clonotype turned up a few times. The chain combines TRBV20-1 with TRBJ1-1; 7 bases agree with TRBD1. The V gene end was trimmed by 6 bases and the J gene end by 5 bases; junction bases not matched to a gene: 6. Germline V CDR1 and CDR2: DFQATT, SNEGSKA (reference sequence). This CDR3 region has 12 residues. Written as DNA, the CDR3 is TGCAGTGCCCCAAGGGGGCGGACTGAAGCTTTCTTT. Protein: CSAPRGRTEAFF.

This clonotype has more than one count but fewer than ten. The V and J genes are TRBV13 and TRBJ2-7, with 10 bases fitting TRBD1. Losses at the gene ends were 5 bases for V and 3 bases for J; bases not matched to a gene: 4. Germline values: CDR1 PRHDT, CDR2 FYEKMQ (reference sequence). The CDR3 sequence is 14 residues long. The DNA for the CDR3 is TGTGCCAGCAGCGAAGGGACAGGGGTCTACGAGCAGTACTTC. Translated, it gives CASSEGTGVYEQYF.

This clonotype was picked up a small number of times. The chain has TRBV9 and TRBJ2-7; 9 bases are shared with TRBD2. V was pared by 7 bases and J by 2 bases, with 7 bases of the junction left unmatched. This CDR3 has 14 residues. Germline V lookup: CDR1 SGDLS, CDR2 YYNGEE. The CDR3 DNA reads as TGTGCCAGCGCCCGCGGGAGGGGGACCTACGAGCAGTACTTC. Translating it yields CASARGRGTYEQYF.

In this sample, this clonotype turned up many times. The rearrangement joins TRBV3-1 to TRBJ2-1; 8 positions match TRBD1. The CDR3 consists of 16 residues. V trimming: 0 bases; J trimming: 3 bases; junction bases outside the gene matches: 4. The germline V gene encodes CDR1 LGHDT and CDR2 YNNKEL (reference sequence). CDR3 DNA sequence: TGTGCCAGCAGCCAAGATGCGGGGACAGGCTACAATGAGCAGTTCTTC. Translated: CASSQDAGTGYNEQFF.

This chain connects TRBV20-1 to TRBJ1-4; 9 bases are a match to TRBD1. Trimming took 1 base from V and 0 from J; bases not matched to a gene: 3. Per the germline V gene, CDR1 is DFQATT and CDR2 is SNEGSKA (reference sequence). This CDR3 is 16 amino acids long. CDR3 in amino acids: CSARVQGAATNEKLFF. CDR3 sequence (DNA): TGCAGTGCTAGAGTACAGGGGGCTGCAACTAATGAAAAACTGTTTTTT.

The chain uses TRBV13 and TRBJ2-2; 8 bases agree with TRBD1. V lost 5 bases and J lost 2; bases outside the gene matches: 13. In germline, CDR1 is PRHDT, CDR2 FYEKMQ (reference sequence). The CDR3 runs to 18 residues. CDR3 loop: CASSPDRGLGDNTGELFF. The CDR3 bases are TGTGCCAGCAGCCCCGACAGGGGTTTAGGGGACAACACCGGGGAGCTGTTTTTT.

V gene TRBV4-2 combines with J gene TRBJ1-5; D may be TRBD1 (6 bases). The V gene lost 0 bases and the J gene lost 9 bases, with 15 bases spanning the gap. Germline-derived CDR1 and CDR2 are LGHNA and YNFKEQ. The CDR3 spans 15 residues. The CDR3 region has the DNA TGTGCCAGCAGCCAAGATGAAGCCAGGGGAACGCCCCAGCATTTT. This encodes CASSQDEARGTPQHF.